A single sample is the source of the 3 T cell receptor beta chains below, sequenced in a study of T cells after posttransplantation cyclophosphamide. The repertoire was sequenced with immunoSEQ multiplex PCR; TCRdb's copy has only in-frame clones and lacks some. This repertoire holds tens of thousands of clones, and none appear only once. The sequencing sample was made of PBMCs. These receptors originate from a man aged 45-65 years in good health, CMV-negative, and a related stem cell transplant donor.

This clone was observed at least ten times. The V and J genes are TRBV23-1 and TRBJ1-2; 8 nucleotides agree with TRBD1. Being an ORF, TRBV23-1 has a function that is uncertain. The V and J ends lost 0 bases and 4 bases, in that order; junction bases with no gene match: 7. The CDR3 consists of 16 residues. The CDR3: CASSQSVTGGSYGYTF. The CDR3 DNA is TGCGCCAGCAGTCAATCTGTTACAGGGGGTTCCTATGGCTACACCTTC.

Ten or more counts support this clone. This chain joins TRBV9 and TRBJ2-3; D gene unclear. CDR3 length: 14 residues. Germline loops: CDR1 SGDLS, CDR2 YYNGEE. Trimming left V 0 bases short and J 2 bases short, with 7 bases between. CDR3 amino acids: CASSVAGYTDTQYF. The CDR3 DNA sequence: TGTGCCAGCAGCGTAGCCGGGTACACAGATACGCAGTATTTT.

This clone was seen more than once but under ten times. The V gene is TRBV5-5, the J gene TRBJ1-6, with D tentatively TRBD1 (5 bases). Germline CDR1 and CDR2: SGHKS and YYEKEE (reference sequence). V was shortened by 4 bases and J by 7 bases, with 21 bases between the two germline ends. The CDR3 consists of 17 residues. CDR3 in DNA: TGTGCCAGCAGCCCCGGCAGATATGGGGCGGAAAATTCACCCCTCCACTTT. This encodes CASSPGRYGAENSPLHF. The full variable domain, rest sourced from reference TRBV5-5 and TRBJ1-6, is DAGVTQSPTHLIKTRGQQVTLRCSPISGHKSVSWYQQVLGQGPQFIFQYYEKEERGRGNFPDRFSARQFPNYSSELNVNALLLGDSALYLCASSPGRYGAENSPLHFGNGTRLTVT.